The 15 T cell receptor beta chains reported below all come from one sample, sequenced in a study of cytomegalovirus exposure and HLA in healthy donors. This PCR relied on a set of 60 Vbeta primers and 13 Jbeta primers. Measured with immunoSEQ multiplex PCR; TCRdb has only the in-frame clones, and not every one. The table has 65,000 to 90,000 clones, under 80% seen once. The sample consisted of PBMCs. Source of these receptors: a man in his 60s in good health and CMV-seronegative.

CDR3 amino acids: CASRILLAGPYNEQFF. The CDR3 nucleotides read TGTGCCAGCAGAATTCTCCTAGCGGGGCCCTACAATGAGCAGTTCTTC. The chain carries TRBV27 and TRBJ2-1; TRBD2 aligns across 9 bases. The CDR3 spans 16 residues. V lost 6 bases and J lost 2; bases outside the gene matches: 8. The germline gives CDR1 MNHEY, CDR2 SMNVEV (reference sequence).

This clone was seen more than once but under ten times. The gene calls are TRBV2 and TRBJ2-5; unclear D gene. The CDR3 has 11 amino acids. Germline assignment: CDR1 SNHLY and CDR2 FYNNEI. V gave up 8 bases and J gave up 3 bases, with 7 bases separating them. The CDR3 DNA reads as TGTGCCAGCGAGGTAAAAGAGACCCAGTACTTC. Translation: CASEVKETQYF.

The chain is built from TRBV19 and TRBJ2-7; 11 positions match TRBD1. Germline CDR1 is LNHDA and CDR2 is SQIVND (reference sequence). The CDR3 spans 15 residues. Losses at the gene ends were 5 bases for V and 4 bases for J; bases not matched to a gene: 7. CDR3 loop: CASSPRTGGRYEQYF. The CDR3 bases are TGTGCCAGTAGTCCCCGGACAGGGGGCAGGTACGAGCAGTACTTC.

This chain links TRBV7-3 with TRBJ2-3; tentative D call: TRBD1 (6 bases). V was shortened by 7 bases and J by 5 bases, with 19 bases between the two germline ends. The CDR3 contains 15 residues. CDR1 is SGHTA and CDR2 is FQGTGA in the germline V gene. The CDR3 DNA reads as TGTGCCAGCAACAATAAGACAGGTCCGGTAGATACGCAGTATTTT. Its protein is CASNNKTGPVDTQYF. The whole variable domain, filled in from reference TRBV7-3 and TRBJ2-3, reads GAGVSQTPSNKVTEKGKYVELRCDPISGHTALYWYRQSLGQGPEFLIYFQGTGAADDSGLPNDRFFAVRPEGSVSTLKIQRTERGDSAVYLCASNNKTGPVDTQYFGPGTRLTVL.

This chain links TRBV30 with TRBJ2-3, with a possible D match to TRBD1 (5 bases). CDR1 is GTSNPN and CDR2 is SVGIG in the germline V gene (reference sequence). CDR3 size: 14 residues. The V end lost 3 bases, the J end lost 0 bases, and 10 bases lay between the germline ends. In DNA, the CDR3 is TGTGCCTGGAGGCTGACAGTAAGCACAGATACGCAGTATTTT. Amino acids: CAWRLTVSTDTQYF. The whole variable domain, remainder taken from reference TRBV30 and TRBJ2-3, is SQTIHQWPATLVQPVGSPLSLECTVEGTSNPNLYWYRQAAGRGLQLLFYSVGIGQISSEVPQNLSASRPQDRQFILSSKKLLLSDSGFYLCAWRLTVSTDTQYFGPGTRLTVL.

This clone was seen a single time. The chain uses TRBV6-5 and TRBJ2-3, with D unclear. This CDR3 is 14 amino acids long. Trimming took off 2 bases at V and 11 bases at J, with 17 bases between the two ends. CDR1 MNHEY and CDR2 SVGAGI come from the germline V gene. Written as DNA, the CDR3 is TGTGCCAGCAGTTACAATCGGCTCCCTGAGCGGCAGTATTTT. Translating gives CASSYNRLPERQYF.

This clone was counted a few times. The V and J genes are TRBV7-3 and TRBJ2-7; 10 positions match TRBD2. This CDR3 spans 15 amino acids. Per germline, CDR1 SGHTA and CDR2 FQGTGA. Germline trimming cut 6 bases from V and 2 bases from J; bases unmatched to any gene: 7. Here the CDR3 reads CASRLAGGLTYEQYF. The DNA for the CDR3 is TGTGCCAGCAGGTTAGCGGGGGGTCTAACCTACGAGCAGTACTTC.

The chain links TRBV7-2 to TRBJ2-3; 9 positions agree with TRBD1. Germline V lookup: CDR1 SGHTA, CDR2 FQGNSA. This CDR3 spans 15 amino acids. The junction had 6 bases not matched to a gene; V was cut back by 2 bases and J by 6 bases. For the CDR3, the DNA is TGTGCCAGCAGCTTACGGACAGGGGCAGTGGATACGCAGTATTTT. Translated: CASSLRTGAVDTQYF.

The chain joins TRBV27 to TRBJ1-2, with TRBD1 identical over 8 bases. Germline CDR1 is MNHEY and CDR2 is SMNVEV (reference sequence). CDR3 length equals 15 residues. V lost 2 bases, J lost 4 bases, and 6 bases stayed unmatched. For the CDR3, the DNA is TGTGCCAGCAGTTTAGGGACAGGCGGACTCTATGGCTACACCTTC. This sequence encodes CASSLGTGGLYGYTF.

In this sample, this clone turned up once. J is TRBJ2-3 and V is TRBV4-2, with 8 bases that match TRBD2. Germline V lookup: CDR1 LGHNA, CDR2 YNFKEQ. CDR3 length: 16 amino acids. V was pared by 1 base and J by 5 bases, with 8 bases of the junction left unmatched. The CDR3 nucleotides read TGTGCCAGCAGCCAAGTACCCGGGGGGGTGGAAGATACGCAGTATTTT. Translated: CASSQVPGGVEDTQYF.

The chain carries TRBV12-2 and TRBJ2-6; the D segment call TRBD1 is taken from the table without a DNA check. TRBV12-2 is marked as a pseudogene. This CDR3 is built from 16 residues. The CDR3 sequence: CASRRDSVSGANVLTF. CDR3 bases: TGTGCAAGTCGCCGGGACAGCGTCTCTGGGGCCAACGTCCTGACTTTC.

The V and J genes are TRBV6-1 and TRBJ1-1; D is perhaps TRBD1 (5 bases). The germline V gene encodes CDR1 MNHNS and CDR2 SASEGT. V was shortened by 7 bases and J by 5 bases, with 11 bases between the two germline ends. This CDR3 contains 12 residues. CDR3 in DNA: TGTGCCAGCAATTGGGACTTAACTGAAGCTTTCTTT. This encodes CASNWDLTEAFF.

The rearrangement links TRBV5-1 to TRBJ1-1; 7 bases line up with TRBD1. The junction had 10 bases not matched to a gene; V was cut back by 0 bases and J by 2 bases. Germline values: CDR1 SGHRS, CDR2 YFSETQ. This CDR3 comprises 17 residues. CDR3: CASSLAKLGGGNTEAFF. The CDR3 DNA sequence: TGCGCCAGCAGCTTGGCCAAGCTAGGGGGCGGTAACACTGAAGCTTTCTTT.

The genes are TRBV30 and TRBJ2-3, with D possibly being TRBD1 (5 bases). V lost 0 bases and J 13 bases, leaving 14 bases between the germline ends. The CDR3 spans 12 residues. The germline V gene encodes CDR1 GTSNPN and CDR2 SVGIG (reference sequence). The CDR3 DNA reads as TGTGCCTGGAGTGTGTCAGGGTCCTTGGAGTATTTT. Its translation: CAWSVSGSLEYF. Full variable domain (missing parts from reference TRBV30 and TRBJ2-3): SQTIHQWPATLVQPVGSPLSLECTVEGTSNPNLYWYRQAAGRGLQLLFYSVGIGQISSEVPQNLSASRPQDRQFILSSKKLLLSDSGFYLCAWSVSGSLEYFGPGTRLTVL.

The rearrangement joins TRBV7-3 to TRBJ2-2; D may be TRBD1 (5 bases). CDR3 length: 15 residues. Germline V gene lookup returns CDR1 SGHTA and CDR2 FQGTGA. Trimming removed 3 bases from V and 5 bases from J, with 13 bases in between. DNA for the CDR3: TGTGCCAGCAGCTTGTTAGCAAAGGGGACCGGGGAGCTGTTTTTT. Protein sequence: CASSLLAKGTGELFF.